The present T cell receptor beta chain was sequenced within a study of CXCR3-negative and CXCR3-positive naive CD8 T cells. The authors gated naive CD8+ T cells as CD45RO-CCR7+CD27+CD95-. On this clonotype: The antigen remains undetermined.

Preparation of TRB cDNA libraries relied on 5' RACE carrying UMI labels. TCRdb reprocessed the 5' RACE reads and reports one entry per CDR3 protein, with no DNA. The table for this sample gives roughly 59,000 distinct CDR3 sequences. Study-level findings and limits: Much lower diversity was found in memory CD8+ cells, while both naive subsets had comparably high diversity. Naive cells used TRBV-TRBJ genes in much the same way whether CXCR3-negative or CXCR3-positive; memory cells did not. Compared with CXCR3-negative naive cells, CXCR3-positive naive cells showed more hydrophobic TRB CDR3s.

This receptor was taken from a human donor in good health. Some clones in this sample may be carry-over from other donors' samples. The sample comprised naive CXCR3+ CD8+ T cells from blood. Subset in this sample: CD45RO-CCR7+CD27+CD95- naive CD8+ T cells expressing CXCR3 (TNR3+).

The CDR3 protein is CASSGRDSLNTEAFF. This chain uses TRBV9 with TRBJ1-1; TCRdb returns TRBD1, unconfirmable since there is no DNA. The germline gives CDR1 SGDLS, CDR2 YYNGEE. The CDR3 is 15 amino acids.